The clone carrying this T cell receptor (beta chain) was found once. J lost 4 bases, V lost 8 bases, and 5 bases had no gene match. Germline CDR1 reads MNHEY; CDR2 reads SVGAGI. The CDR3 totals 14 residues. These data are taken from a study of blood T cell repertoires in COVID-19. Individuals aged about 18 to 100 years were recruited from around 22 US areas. Profiled with immunoSEQ multiplex PCR; TCRdb holds only in-frame clones, not every one. The repertoire includes some 250,000 clones, just under 90% of them detected once, and roughly 4% sits in the top ten. The clonotype was recovered from a woman between 25 and 40 years old with acute COVID-19. Sequences were obtained from PBMCs or T cells enriched from blood (not recorded which). The V and J genes are TRBV6-5 and TRBJ2-7; TRBD2 aligns across 13 bases. As DNA, the CDR3 is TGTGCCAGCGGGCGGACTAGCGGGGGTTACGAGCAGTACTTC. Protein product: CASGRTSGGYEQYF.